The following is a T cell receptor beta chain sequence with its context. The antigen is not known. These data originate in a study of shared clonotypes between healthy human individuals. Study-level findings and limits: Larger richness was generally estimated for naive than memory subsets.

CD45RO-negative, CCR7-positively selected cells formed the naive CD8 fraction, excluding terminally differentiated effector memory CD45RA+ cells. Sequencing was performed with immunoSEQ multiplex PCR; in TCRdb, only in-frame clones are kept and a portion is missing. The data contain about 2 million clones, approximately 95% of them singletons. From germline, CDR1 is LGHNT and CDR2 FRNRAP. With V trimmed by 7 bases and J by 6 bases, 9 bases remained unmatched. The CDR3 is 15 amino acids. V usage is TRBV12-5 and J usage is TRBJ2-1, with TRBD1 matching 10 bases. This receptor was obtained from a young man in good health. Material for sequencing was naive CD8+ T cells sorted from blood. The CDR3 reads CASAFGGTGVNEQFF. The CDR3 DNA reads TGTGCTAGTGCTTTCGGCGGGACAGGGGTCAATGAGCAGTTCTTC.